A selection of T cell receptor beta chains follows, all from one sample in a study of blood T cell repertoires in COVID-19. Here immunoSEQ multiplex PCR was the method, and the copy in TCRdb shows in-frame clones only, minus some. Among about 140,000 clones listed, about 87% were seen once. Specimen: peripheral blood. The receptors derive from a human donor with COVID-19, enrolled during active disease. The donor label of this sample is uncertain. CDR3s include the opening cysteine and the closing phenylalanine or tryptophan. D genes are given only for firm matches. Size tells how often a clone was seen (once, few, many) or the class of an expanded clone, and some rows leave it out.

TRBV24-1,TRBJ2-7,few,.,CATSGRTSYEQYF,TGTGCCACCAGTGGGAGAACCTCGTACGAGCAGTACTTC
TRBV11-3,TRBJ2-1,.,TRBD1,CASSLGTGSLHNEQFF,TGTGCCAGCAGCTTAGGGACAGGGTCCCTACACAATGAGCAGTTCTTC
TRBV25-1,TRBJ2-2,.,.,CASSDPRSDNTGELFF,TGTGCCAGCAGTGATCCCAGGTCCGATAACACCGGGGAGCTGTTTTTT
TRBV7-9,TRBJ1-1,.,.,CASSLGQFAEAFF,TGTGCCAGCAGCTTAGGACAGTTCGCTGAAGCTTTCTTT
TRBV10-3,TRBJ2-1,.,TRBD2,CAISRRTSGSYNEQFF,TGTGCCATCAGCCGAAGGACTAGCGGATCCTACAATGAGCAGTTCTTC
TRBV3-1/TRBV3-2,TRBJ2-1,.,.,CASSQGSGSRSYNEQFF,TGTGCCAGCAGCCAAGGGTCCGGGAGTAGGTCCTACAATGAGCAGTTCTTC
TRBV3-1/TRBV3-2,TRBJ2-5,.,.,CASSQGPGSQETQYF,TGTGCCAGCAGCCAAGGGCCAGGATCCCAAGAGACCCAGTACTTC
TRBV30,TRBJ1-4,.,.,CAWSAALSGKLFF,TGTGCCTGGAGTGCGGCCCTTAGCGGAAAACTGTTTTTT
TRBV2,TRBJ1-4,once,.,CASSEGAREKLFF,TGTGCCAGCAGTGAGGGGGCACGGGAAAAACTGTTTTTT
TRBV28,TRBJ1-6,.,.,CASNVPSSPLHF,TGTGCCAGCAACGTGCCGAGTTCACCCCTCCACTTT
TRBV2,TRBJ2-1,once,.,CASSVQGTYNEQFF,TGTGCCAGCAGTGTCCAGGGGACCTACAATGAGCAGTTCTTC
TRBV5-6,TRBJ2-7,.,TRBD1,CASSPTGTGIYEQYF,TGTGCCAGCAGCCCCACTGGGACAGGGATCTACGAGCAGTACTTC
TRBV3-1/TRBV3-2,TRBJ1-4,.,.,CASSQDWAEKLFF,TGTGCCAGCAGCCAAGATTGGGCTGAAAAACTGTTTTTT
TRBV9,TRBJ1-3,.,.,CASSVSYRSSGNTIYF,TGTGCCAGCAGCGTATCGTACAGGAGCTCTGGAAACACCATATATTTT
TRBV3-1/TRBV3-2,TRBJ2-3,once,TRBD2,CASRRGLAGDTQYF,TGTGCCAGCAGACGCGGACTAGCTGGAGATACGCAGTATTTT
TRBV19,TRBJ1-6,.,.,CATTEGVRSNSPLHF,TGTGCCACTACAGAAGGTGTTCGATCGAATTCACCCCTCCACTTT
TRBV19,TRBJ2-3,.,.,CASSVSVNSDTQYF,TGTGCCAGTAGTGTGAGCGTGAACTCAGATACGCAGTATTTT
TRBV7-9,TRBJ1-2,.,.,CASSTAGANYGYTF,TGTGCCAGCAGTACAGCGGGGGCTAACTATGGCTACACCTTC
TRBV10-3,TRBJ2-7,.,.,CAIRRQSSYEQYF,TGTGCCATCAGAAGACAGAGCTCCTACGAGCAGTACTTC
TRBV5-1,TRBJ1-1,.,.,CASSLASGSDTEAFF,TGCGCCAGCAGCTTGGCGTCGGGGAGCGACACTGAAGCTTTCTTT
TRBV9,TRBJ1-4,few,.,CASSPRQDQGEKLFF,TGTGCCAGCAGCCCCAGACAGGATCAGGGTGAAAAACTGTTTTTT
TRBV5-6,TRBJ1-3,once,.,CASSGWGQDSGNTIYF,TGTGCCAGCAGCGGCTGGGGCCAGGACTCTGGAAACACCATATATTTT
TRBV18,TRBJ2-7,.,.,CASSPNEGVDEQYF,TGTGCCAGCTCACCAAACGAGGGAGTCGACGAGCAGTACTTC
TRBV7-9,TRBJ1-5,.,TRBD1,CASSGGQGSQPQHF,TGTGCCAGCAGCGGGGGACAGGGGAGTCAGCCCCAGCATTTT
TRBV11-1,TRBJ2-7,.,TRBD1,CASSHPRTGRFNEQYF,TGTGCCAGCAGTCACCCTCGGACAGGGCGGTTCAACGAGCAGTACTTC
TRBV11-3,TRBJ2-3,.,.,CASSLVRGSADTQYF,TGTGCCAGCAGCTTAGTAAGGGGGAGCGCAGATACGCAGTATTTT
TRBV24-1,TRBJ2-1,.,.,CATSDDRSYNEQFF,TGTGCCACCAGTGACGACCGGAGCTACAATGAGCAGTTCTTC
TRBV6-2/TRBV6-3,TRBJ2-4,.,.,CASSYDRWAKNIQYF,TGTGCCAGCAGTTACGACAGATGGGCCAAAAACATTCAGTACTTC
TRBV12-3/TRBV12-4,TRBJ1-2,.,.,CASSPRDSLGYTF,TGTGCCAGCAGTCCCCGGGACTCTCTTGGCTACACCTTC
TRBV6-5,TRBJ2-5,.,.,CASSYSGREETQYF,TGTGCCAGCAGTTACTCGGGACGGGAGGAGACCCAGTACTTC
TRBV5-1,TRBJ2-5,.,TRBD2,CASSSSLTSGQETQYF,TGCGCCAGCAGCTCGAGCCTGACTAGCGGCCAAGAGACCCAGTACTTC
TRBV11-2,TRBJ1-2,.,TRBD1,CASSSATGAHGYTF,TGTGCCAGCAGCTCCGCTACAGGGGCCCATGGCTACACCTTC
TRBV3-1/TRBV3-2,TRBJ2-5,.,TRBD2,CASSQDSSGGGETQYF,TGTGCCAGCAGCCAAGATTCTAGCGGGGGGGGAGAGACCCAGTACTTC
TRBV10-2,TRBJ1-1,.,.,CASSEPGLGNTEAFF,TGCGCCAGCAGTGAGCCGGGACTGGGGAACACTGAAGCTTTCTTT
TRBV27,TRBJ1-5,once,.,CASSPRAGSNQPQHF,TGTGCCAGCAGTCCCCGAGCGGGCAGCAATCAGCCCCAGCATTTT
TRBV21-1,TRBJ1-2,.,.,CASSGQGSGYTF,TGTGCCAGCAGCGGACAGGGGAGTGGCTACACCTTC
TRBV5-4,TRBJ2-7,.,TRBD1,CASSSGDRRTYEQYF,TGTGCCAGCAGCTCAGGGGACAGGCGAACCTACGAGCAGTACTTC
TRBV19,TRBJ2-7,.,.,CASSMGRYEQYF,TGTGCCAGTAGTATGGGGAGGTACGAGCAGTACTTC
TRBV4-1,TRBJ2-3,.,TRBD2,CASSQAPPTSGSPDTQYF,TGCGCCAGCAGCCAAGCGCCCCCGACTAGCGGGAGCCCAGATACGCAGTATTTT
TRBV7-7,TRBJ1-3,.,.,CASSPGGHGNTIYF,TGTGCCAGCAGCCCCGGGGGGCACGGAAACACCATATATTTT
TRBV18,TRBJ2-2,.,.,CASSPVTVANTGELFF,TGTGCCAGCTCACCTGTGACAGTCGCGAACACCGGGGAGCTGTTTTTT
TRBV7-9,TRBJ1-2,.,.,CASSREFTNYGYTF,TGTGCCAGCAGCCGGGAGTTTACGAACTATGGCTACACCTTC
TRBV27,TRBJ1-2,once,TRBD1,CASSLTDRGDYGYTF,TGTGCCAGCAGTTTAACGGACAGGGGTGACTATGGCTACACCTTC